Listed below are T cell receptor beta chains from one sample, sequenced in a study of radiotherapy plus CTLA-4 blockade in lung cancer. Here immunoSEQ multiplex PCR was the method, and the copy in TCRdb shows in-frame clones only, minus some. The sample has tens of thousands of clones, approximately 76% seen once; the top ten hold approximately 15%. Sequences were derived from peripheral blood, sampled from a patient treated with radiotherapy plus ipilimumab. These receptors all come from a human donor with non-small cell lung cancer whose response to radiotherapy plus ipilimumab could not be evaluated. Some clones in this sample may be carry-over from other donors' samples. The CDR3 runs from the conserved cysteine through the conserved F or W. The D gene is left open where the match is weak. Clone size is stated in some rows and not others, as once, few, many or a class when expanded.

v_gene	j_gene	d_gene	abundance	CDR3aa	CDR3nt
TRBV4-2	TRBJ2-7	TRBD1	.	CASSQEGGTGVPYEQYF	TGTGCCAGCAGCCAAGAAGGGGGGACAGGGGTGCCCTACGAGCAGTACTTC
TRBV28	TRBJ1-5	.	.	CASSPVLGQWPQHF	TGTGCCAGCAGTCCTGTGCTGGGCCAATGGCCCCAGCATTTT
TRBV7-8	TRBJ1-4	.	few	CASSTTATNEKLFF	TGTGCCAGCAGCACGACAGCGACAAATGAAAAACTGTTTTTT
TRBV5-1	TRBJ2-6	.	.	CASSPAGAGANVLTF	TGCGCCAGCAGCCCAGCAGGGGCTGGGGCCAACGTCCTGACTTTC
TRBV5-1	TRBJ2-2	.	once	CASSYPPGEGTGELFF	TGCGCCAGCAGTTATCCTCCAGGGGAAGGAACCGGGGAGCTGTTTTTT
TRBV10-3	TRBJ2-3	.	.	CAISEHRVDTDTQYF	TGTGCCATCAGTGAGCACAGGGTCGACACAGATACGCAGTATTTT
TRBV4-3	TRBJ2-7	TRBD2	.	CASSHRTSVDEQYF	TGCGCCAGCAGCCACAGGACTAGCGTCGACGAGCAGTACTTC
TRBV2	TRBJ2-3	TRBD1	few	CASSAGQATWGDTQYF	TGTGCCAGCAGTGCCGGACAGGCCACCTGGGGAGATACGCAGTATTTT
TRBV13	TRBJ1-2	.	.	CASSAAGKGYGYTF	TGTGCCAGCAGCGCCGCCGGGAAGGGCTATGGCTACACCTTC
TRBV4-2	TRBJ1-4	.	.	CASSQATDSPEKLFF	TGTGCCAGCAGCCAAGCCACGGACAGCCCTGAAAAACTGTTTTTT
TRBV5-4	TRBJ1-2	TRBD1	.	CASSLTGDYGYTF	TGTGCCAGCAGCCTGACAGGGGACTATGGCTACACCTTC
TRBV18	TRBJ2-7	TRBD1	.	CASSAAGGPGEQYF	TGTGCCAGCTCAGCCGCAGGGGGCCCGGGCGAGCAGTACTTC
TRBV7-9	TRBJ1-2	TRBD1	.	CASSLTGGLGGYTF	TGTGCCAGCAGCTTGACAGGGGGCCTCGGTGGCTACACCTTC
TRBV28	TRBJ2-7	TRBD1	.	CVSGQGAYEQYF	TGTGTTTCGGGACAGGGGGCATACGAGCAGTACTTC
TRBV18	TRBJ2-1	TRBD2	.	CASSPPGGGTYNEQFF	TGTGCCAGCTCACCACCCGGCGGGGGGACCTACAATGAGCAGTTCTTC
TRBV9	TRBJ2-3	.	.	CASSGGILRTDTQYF	TGTGCCAGCAGCGGAGGGATTCTACGCACAGATACGCAGTATTTT
TRBV19	TRBJ1-5	.	.	CASSGKGLNQPQHF	TGTGCCAGTAGTGGGAAAGGACTCAATCAGCCCCAGCATTTT
TRBV28	TRBJ2-1	.	few	CASSTETFQFF	TGTGCCAGCAGTACGGAGACCTTTCAGTTCTTC
TRBV5-1	TRBJ2-4	TRBD2	.	CASSLGLAGGSKNIQYF	TGCGCCAGCAGCTTGGGGCTAGCGGGGGGTTCCAAAAACATTCAGTACTTC
TRBV5-1	TRBJ1-2	.	.	CASSLGGGYGYTF	TGCGCCAGCAGCCTGGGAGGGGGCTATGGCTACACCTTC
TRBV5-1	TRBJ1-1	TRBD1	.	CASSQQGQGENEAFF	TGCGCCAGCAGCCAGCAGGGACAGGGAGAGAATGAAGCTTTCTTT
TRBV7-2	TRBJ2-1	TRBD1	.	CASSLYHRGRTDNEQFF	TGTGCCAGCAGCTTGTATCACAGGGGGCGGACTGACAATGAGCAGTTCTTC
TRBV6-1	TRBJ1-4	TRBD1	few	CASKTGATNEKLFF	TGTGCCAGCAAGACAGGGGCAACTAATGAAAAACTGTTTTTT
TRBV7-8	TRBJ1-1	.	.	CASSLEPRGTEAFF	TGTGCCAGCAGCTTAGAACCGAGAGGCACTGAAGCTTTCTTT
TRBV18	TRBJ2-1	.	.	CASSPGDSYNEQFF	TGTGCCAGCTCACCCGGGGACTCATACAATGAGCAGTTCTTC
TRBV28	TRBJ2-7	TRBD1	.	CASSPTGTGRHEQYF	TGTGCCAGCAGTCCGACCGGGACAGGGCGTCACGAGCAGTACTTC
TRBV5-1	TRBJ2-5	TRBD2	.	CASSPPGGRETQYF	TGCGCCAGCAGCCCCCCCGGGGGGAGGGAGACCCAGTACTTC
TRBV7-9	TRBJ1-4	.	.	CASSSNRGEKLFF	TGTGCCAGCAGCTCAAACCGGGGTGAAAAACTGTTTTTT
TRBV5-4	TRBJ2-5	TRBD2	few	CASSWDRLAEETQYF	TGTGCCAGCAGCTGGGACCGACTAGCGGAAGAGACCCAGTACTTC
TRBV5-1	TRBJ2-1	TRBD2	.	CASSTSGGSDEQFF	TGCGCCAGCAGCACTAGCGGGGGCAGCGATGAGCAGTTCTTC
TRBV9	TRBJ2-7	TRBD1	.	CASSVVGTGVVEQYF	TGTGCCAGCAGCGTAGTCGGGACAGGGGTTGTCGAGCAGTACTTC
TRBV5-1	TRBJ1-2	.	once	CASSSGPGQSYGYTF	TGCGCCAGCAGCTCGGGGCCCGGACAGTCCTATGGCTACACCTTC
TRBV6-6	TRBJ2-1	TRBD2	.	CASRTSGASSYNEQFF	TGTGCCAGCAGAACTAGCGGGGCCAGCTCCTACAATGAGCAGTTCTTC
TRBV7-6	TRBJ2-5	TRBD1	.	CASSFTLQGEEQYF	TGTGCCAGCAGCTTCACCCTACAGGGGGAAGAGCAGTACTTC
TRBV6-6	TRBJ1-6	.	.	CASSYSTAPEALHF	TGTGCCAGCAGTTACTCGACGGCTCCCGAGGCCCTCCACTTT
TRBV6-1	TRBJ1-4	.	few	CASSEAGTGTYGEKLFF	TGTGCCAGCAGTGAAGCCGGAACGGGGACATACGGAGAAAAACTGTTTTTT